The clone carrying this TCR beta chain was seen just once. Its antigen is as yet unknown. CD4+ T cells were isolated after roughly nine days of culture. As their vaccination, participants received two doses of either BNT162b2 or mRNA-1273. The sample originates from a study of vaccination effects on CD4 cells after COVID-19. Study information: The post-vaccine samples were taken, at the median, 72 days after the second dose. Whole-study results and caveats: Marked contraction was observed in infection-induced and vaccine-induced clones late after vaccination.

Sequencing was performed with immunoSEQ multiplex PCR; in TCRdb, only in-frame clones are kept and a portion is missing. This table has approximately 70,000 clones, around 67% appearing once. Per the germline V gene, CDR1 is LNHNV and CDR2 is YYDKDF (reference sequence). The J segment lost 3 bases and the V segment lost 2 bases, leaving 3 bases of the junction unmatched. This CDR3 region has 15 residues. Source: CD4+ T cells from PBMCs cultured without peptide, taken after COVID-19 vaccination. The rearrangement uses TRBV15 and TRBJ1-5, with 8 bases matching TRBD1. The receptor's source is a human donor who received a COVID-19 vaccine. As DNA, the CDR3 is TGTGCCACCAGCAGACGGGGACAGGACAATCAGCCCCAGCATTTT. As protein: CATSRRGQDNQPQHF.